These 20 T cell receptor beta chains were all obtained from the same sample, sequenced in a study of regulatory T cells. Amplification used 52 TRBV primers and 13 TRBJ primers. Sequencing was performed with immunoSEQ multiplex PCR; in TCRdb, only in-frame clones are kept and a portion is missing. The sample has around 29,000 clones, around 90% seen once; the top ten hold approximately 1.5%. Study-wide findings and caveats: In CD3G-deficient patients, conventional CD4+ T cells were enriched for hydrophobic CDR3 residues at positions 6 and 7.

These TCRs are of unknown antigen specificity. The source material was conventional CD4+ T cells sorted from blood. Receptors originate from a person under 30 with CD3G deficiency.

CDR3 loop: CASREAYGANVLTF. The CDR3 bases are TGCGCCAGCAGAGAGGCGTATGGGGCCAACGTCCTGACTTTC. This sequence joins TRBV5-1 and TRBJ2-6; D is uncertain. The V gene's germline CDR1 is SGHRS and CDR2 YFSETQ. CDR3 length: 14 amino acids. Trimming stripped 5 bases from V and 3 bases from J, with 9 bases between.

This clone was recorded only once. V and J are TRBV5-1 and TRBJ1-1; D remains unclear. The germline V and J ends were trimmed by 2 bases and 0 bases, with 5 bases remaining between them. The CDR3 totals 13 residues. From germline, CDR1 is SGHRS and CDR2 YFSETQ. CDR3 DNA sequence: TGCGCCAGCAGCTTTGGTTTGAACACTGAAGCTTTCTTT. It encodes CASSFGLNTEAFF. Full variable domain (outside the CDR3, taken from reference TRBV5-1 and TRBJ1-1): KAGVTQTPRYLIKTRGQQVTLSCSPISGHRSVSWYQQTPGQGLQFLFEYFSETQRNKGNFPGRFSGRQFSNSRSEMNVSTLELGDSALYLCASSFGLNTEAFFGQGTRLTVV.

This chain joins TRBV18 and TRBJ2-3; no clear D. V lost 2 bases to trimming and J lost 5 bases, with 8 bases between them. The V gene's germline CDR1 is KGHSH and CDR2 LQKENI. The CDR3 loop spans 13 amino acids. The CDR3 loop reads CASSPGARDTQYF. The CDR3 nucleotides are TGTGCCAGCTCACCAGGCGCCAGAGATACGCAGTATTTT.

This chain links TRBV5-4 with TRBJ2-2; 9 nucleotides line up with TRBD1. CDR1 is SGHNT, CDR2 YYREEE, per germline (reference sequence). The junction had 7 bases not matched to a gene; V was cut back by 1 base and J by 9 bases. This CDR3 is built from 15 residues. The CDR3, as DNA: TGTGCCAGCAGCTTGCAAACAGGGGGCCCGAGGGAGCTGTTTTTT. Translated: CASSLQTGGPRELFF.

Points on this clone: The same CDR3 arises from other DNA sequences in this sample as well. The V gene is TRBV18, the J gene TRBJ2-1; 9 bases fit TRBD2. The CDR3 loop spans 13 amino acids. Germline assignment: CDR1 KGHSH and CDR2 LQKENI. V lost 1 base to trimming and J lost 9 bases; unmatched junction nucleotides: 1. CDR3 DNA: TGTGCCAGCTCACCACGCGGGAGGGGTGAGCAGTTCTTC. It encodes CASSPRGRGEQFF.

The sample holds one count of this clone. The chain joins TRBV5-1 to TRBJ2-3, with 10 bases that match TRBD1. Germline CDR1 is SGHRS and CDR2 is YFSETQ. V was pared by 4 bases and J by 4 bases, with 3 bases of the junction left unmatched. The CDR3 runs to 14 residues. CDR3 protein: CASSPGQGSDTQYF. The CDR3 nucleotides are TGCGCCAGCAGCCCGGGACAGGGGTCAGATACGCAGTATTTT. The complete variable domain, with remaining parts taken from reference TRBV5-1 and TRBJ2-3, reads KAGVTQTPRYLIKTRGQQVTLSCSPISGHRSVSWYQQTPGQGLQFLFEYFSETQRNKGNFPGRFSGRQFSNSRSEMNVSTLELGDSALYLCASSPGQGSDTQYFGPGTRLTVL.

The V call is TRBV19, the J call TRBJ2-1, with 12 positions matching TRBD2. Looked up from germline, CDR1 is LNHDA and CDR2 is SQIVND (reference sequence). The CDR3 has 14 residues. V lost 4 bases and J lost 10; bases outside the gene matches: 5. The CDR3 coding sequence is TGTGCCAGTAGTACTAGCGGGAGGGCCGCAGAGCAGTTCTTC. Amino acids: CASSTSGRAAEQFF.

This clone is a singleton in its sample. This sequence joins TRBV27 and TRBJ2-1; 8 nucleotides line up with TRBD2. The CDR3 extends over 13 amino acids. Germline V gene sequence: CDR1 MNHEY, CDR2 SMNVEV (reference sequence). The V and J ends lost 6 bases and 8 bases, in that order; junction bases with no gene match: 6. CDR3 sequence reads: CASSQRGFYEQFF. The DNA for the CDR3 is TGTGCCAGCAGCCAGCGGGGGTTCTATGAGCAGTTCTTC.

The chain recombines TRBV28 with TRBJ2-2; weak D call: TRBD2 (6 bases). This CDR3 comprises 16 residues. Germline V lookup: CDR1 MDHEN, CDR2 SYDVKM. Trimming took 3 bases from V and 4 from J, leaving 15 bases between them. The CDR3 spells CASSLPAGTATGELFF. CDR3 coding DNA: TGTGCCAGCAGTTTGCCGGCGGGAACAGCCACCGGGGAGCTGTTTTTT.

The chain links TRBV5-1 to TRBJ1-2; 7 bases line up with TRBD1. Trimming at V came to 4 bases and at J to 5 bases, leaving 14 bases not matched to a gene. The CDR3 runs to 16 residues. Germline V CDR1 and CDR2: SGHRS, YFSETQ. The DNA for the CDR3 is TGCGCCAGCAGCCCCGGGGGGACAGCTGAGCCTTATGGCTACACCTTC. Encoded protein: CASSPGGTAEPYGYTF.

For this clone: Compared with germline, one end of the junction differs, possibly owing to a read error. The rearrangement links TRBV27 to TRBJ2-5; D not resolved. The CDR3 runs 13 residues. Germline V CDR1 and CDR2: MNHEY, SMNVEV (reference sequence). CDR3 DNA: TGTGCCGGCAGTCCCCGAGGCCAAGAGACCCAGTACTTC. Its translation is CAGSPRGQETQYF.

The chain combines TRBV5-4 with TRBJ1-4, with a possible D match to TRBD1 (5 bases). Germline CDR1 SGHNT, CDR2 YYREEE (reference sequence). CDR3 size: 16 residues. The germline V and J ends were trimmed by 5 bases and 0 bases, with 14 bases remaining between them. The CDR3 region is CASSPPGAATNEKLFF. Written as DNA, the CDR3 is TGTGCCAGCAGTCCGCCCGGGGCCGCAACTAATGAAAAACTGTTTTTT. Combining the CDR3 with reference TRBV5-4 and TRBJ1-4 gives the whole variable domain ETGVTQSPTHLIKTRGQQVTLRCSSQSGHNTVSWYQQALGQGPQFIFQYYREEENGRGNFPPRFSGLQFPNYSSELNVNALELDDSALYLCASSPPGAATNEKLFFGSGTQLSVL.

The chain has TRBV4-1 and TRBJ1-4, with D possibly matching TRBD1 (5 bases). The CDR3 is 13 residues long. The V gene's germline CDR1 is MGHRA and CDR2 YSYEKL. The ends were cut back, 3 bases at V and 7 bases at J, with 9 bases in the middle. The CDR3 sequence: CASSQGLVEKLFF. DNA of the CDR3: TGCGCCAGCAGCCAGGGACTTGTTGAAAAACTGTTTTTT.

V and J are TRBV28 and TRBJ2-7, with D tentatively TRBD1 or TRBD2 (5 bases each). Germline lookup yields CDR1 MDHEN and CDR2 SYDVKM. V was clipped by 5 bases and J by 0 bases, with 11 bases between them. The CDR3 has 14 amino acids. This CDR3 is CASSRPGSSYEQYF. The CDR3 DNA follows: TGTGCCAGCAGTCGCCCAGGGAGCTCCTACGAGCAGTACTTC.

The J gene is TRBJ1-2, the V gene TRBV6-5, with TRBD1 as a possible D gene (5 bases). Trimming stripped 2 bases from V and 8 bases from J, with 12 bases between. This CDR3 is built from 13 residues. Looked up from germline, CDR1 is MNHEY and CDR2 is SVGAGI. Here the CDR3 DNA reads TGTGCCAGCAGTTACCTCGGACATTTGGGCTACACCTTC. It translates to CASSYLGHLGYTF.

This chain links TRBV6-4 with TRBJ1-1; D not resolved. The germline V gene encodes CDR1 MRHNA and CDR2 SNTAGT. Trimming took 6 bases from V and 0 from J, leaving 20 bases between them. The CDR3 extends over 17 amino acids. DNA of the CDR3: TGTGCCAGCAGCCAACGGAGGGCAGCAAGCCTGAACACTGAAGCTTTCTTT. Residues: CASSQRRAASLNTEAFF.

This clone showed up just once. The rearrangement joins TRBV5-1 to TRBJ1-1; 7 nucleotides agree with TRBD1. This CDR3 comprises 14 residues. V lost 1 base, J lost 4 bases, and 4 bases stayed unmatched. Per the germline V gene, CDR1 is SGHRS and CDR2 is YFSETQ. CDR3 residues: CASSLTGVVTEAFF. The CDR3 DNA sequence: TGCGCCAGCAGCTTGACAGGGGTGGTCACTGAAGCTTTCTTT.

V gene TRBV6-5 combines with J gene TRBJ1-1; 8 nucleotides agree with TRBD1. Germline CDR1 and CDR2: MNHEY and SVGAGI. V lost 5 bases to trimming and J lost 10 bases; unmatched junction nucleotides: 9. CDR3 length equals 13 residues. CDR3 sequence: CASSRGQGGLAFF. CDR3 in DNA: TGTGCCAGCAGTAGAGGACAGGGAGGGTTAGCTTTCTTT.

V is TRBV5-1 and J is TRBJ1-2, with no clear D. The germline V gene has CDR1 SGHRS and CDR2 YFSETQ. CDR3 length equals 13 residues. The V gene lost 0 bases and the J gene lost 4 bases, with 7 bases spanning the gap. For the CDR3, the DNA is TGCGCCAGCAGCTTGGTCGGGAGCTATGGCTACACCTTC. It yields the protein CASSLVGSYGYTF.

Regarding this clone: Germline is not matched at one junction end, which may reflect a read error. V and J are TRBV6-1 and TRBJ2-7; the D gene could be TRBD1 or TRBD2 (6 bases each). The CDR3 spans 14 residues. Germline loops: CDR1 MNHNS, CDR2 SASEGT. The CDR3 sequence is CASREWGAKYEQYF. The CDR3 DNA reads TGTGCCAGCCGTGAGTGGGGGGCTAAGTACGAGCAGTACTTC.